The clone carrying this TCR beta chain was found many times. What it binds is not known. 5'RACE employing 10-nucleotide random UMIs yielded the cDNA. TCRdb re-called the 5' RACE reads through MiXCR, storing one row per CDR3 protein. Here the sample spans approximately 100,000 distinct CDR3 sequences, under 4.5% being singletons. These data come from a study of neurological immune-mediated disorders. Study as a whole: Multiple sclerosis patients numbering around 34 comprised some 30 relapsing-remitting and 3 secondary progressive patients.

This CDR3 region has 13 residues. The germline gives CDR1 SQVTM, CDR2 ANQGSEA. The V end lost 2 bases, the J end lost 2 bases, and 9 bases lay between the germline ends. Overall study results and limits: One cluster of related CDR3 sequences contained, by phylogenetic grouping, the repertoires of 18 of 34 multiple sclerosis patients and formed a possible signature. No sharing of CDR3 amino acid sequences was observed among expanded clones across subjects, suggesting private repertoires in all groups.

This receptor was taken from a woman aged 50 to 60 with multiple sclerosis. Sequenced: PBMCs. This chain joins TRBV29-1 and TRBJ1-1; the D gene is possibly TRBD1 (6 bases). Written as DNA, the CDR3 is TGCAGCGTTGAATTCGGGGGCAACACTGAAGCTTTCTTT. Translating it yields CSVEFGGNTEAFF. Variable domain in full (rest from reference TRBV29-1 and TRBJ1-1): SAVISQKPSRDICQRGTSLTIQCQVDSQVTMMFWYRQQPGQSLTLIATANQGSEATYESGFVIDKFPISRPNLTFSTLTVSNMSPEDSSIYLCSVEFGGNTEAFFGQGTRLTVV.